This T cell receptor (beta chain) came from a study of PD-L1 blockade in urothelial cancer (dated 2017 in TCRdb). Study-level background: Therapy was started at some point between 2013 and 2015 for all patients, and atezolizumab 1,200 mg was administered intravenously every 3 weeks. In the same patients who had TCR sequencing, pretreatment tumors also underwent whole exome sequencing and RNA sequencing. Roughly ten patients achieved durable clinical benefit and about 22 did not. An ECOG performance status of 0 or 1 was recorded for the patients, and 0 to 3 prior chemotherapy regimens had been received by the patients. Blood samples were analyzed 3 weeks after the start of treatment (second dose) and 6 weeks after the start of treatment. Durable clinical benefit meant progression-free survival longer than 6 months, and TCR features were also tested against progression-free and overall survival. Around 30 patients had pretreatment blood TCR-seq, about 25 had at least one posttreatment blood collection, and about 25 had tumor TCR-seq. The study, an exploratory multi-omic analysis, examined somatic, immune and clinical correlates of response to PD-L1 blockade with atezolizumab in urothelial cancer. About 85% of the roughly 29 patients were identified as males with urothelial cancer of bladder origin, and a prior smoking history was reported by 18 of 29 patients. Blood samples gave a median of about 130,000 T cells and approximately 81,000 unique TCRs, with a median clonality of around 0.074. Pretreatment tumor samples and matched peripheral blood, collected serially before and after atezolizumab treatment, underwent TCR sequencing. General findings and caveats noted by the study authors: Because the sample size was small (n ≈ 29) and many exploratory analyses were performed, the results are intended to be hypothesis-generating. Improved progression-free and overall survival was found to be associated with pretreatment peripheral blood TCR clonality below the median. Among patients with durable benefit, tumor-associated TCR clones showed greater expansion in peripheral blood 3 weeks after treatment started (n ≈ 23, p = 0.022).

To estimate absolute template abundance from read counts, synthetic TCR analog templates were spiked into each PCR. Using the immunoSEQ assay, TCRbeta CDR3 regions were amplified from genomic DNA with bias-controlled V and J gene primers. Sequencing of rearranged TCRbeta segments was performed at approximately 20X coverage. The authors processed their data as follows. Sequencing errors were corrected by clustering and CDR3s were annotated against IMGT to assign V, D and J genes. Out-of-frame and stop-codon sequences were excluded, and only productive TCRbeta rearrangements were used in downstream analyses. Clonality was calculated as one minus the Shannon entropy normalized by the log of the number of unique productive sequences. Fisher's exact test with Benjamini-Hochberg correction, using a cutoff of adjusted p below 0.01, was how clones that differed between time points or between blood and tumor were identified. TCRdb's version of the immuneACCESS table is confined to in-frame rearrangements and falls short of the full clone set. An unresolved V gene accounts for under half of the shortfall where checked; the remainder is of unknown origin. V and J calls and clone size come straight from that table; D and trimming were deduced from the DNA. Here the sample has around 50,000 clones; about 85% occur a single time. Under 2.5% of the sample is in the top ten clones.

In the case of this clone: The antigen this receptor binds is unknown. The record has no base qualities; no much larger clone is one base away.

What this sample's time point label stands for: peripheral blood 6 weeks after treatment start. A cohort of about 30 patients with locally advanced or metastatic urothelial carcinoma, treated at Memorial Sloan Kettering on a trial protocol, was included. Peripheral blood mononuclear cells were collected pretreatment and during treatment, with between 1 and 8 total time points per patient. The Qiagen DNeasy Blood extraction kit was used to purify genomic DNA from total PBMCs and tumor samples. PBMCs were collected pretreatment and during treatment, and were isolated and stored as previously described. There are 17 amino acids in the CDR3, from cysteine to phenylalanine inclusive. Only CDR3 DNA remains: 51 bases, in frame from the first base. The germline V and J ends show losses of 0 bases and 4 bases respectively, and no gene match explains 6 bases of the junction. Taken from the germline V gene, the CDR1 and CDR2 loops are SGHAT and FQNNGV.

Recombination connected TRBV11-2 to TRBJ2-1; 10 bases in the middle match TRBD1. This TCR was sampled from a man aged 45-65 years with urothelial cancer. Sequenced material: PBMCs, taken around atezolizumab (anti-PD-L1) treatment. This receptor has the CDR3 CASSLEAGQGFYNEQFF. The nucleotides are TGTGCCAGCAGCTTAGAGGCGGGACAGGGGTTTTACAATGAGCAGTTCTTC.